This T cell receptor (beta chain) was retrieved from a study of OX40 agonist ivuxolimab in advanced cancers. Researchers took blood at baseline, on cycle 4 day 1, and on cycle 7 day 1. Per the germline V gene, CDR1 is ENHRY and CDR2 is SYGVKD. The CDR3 loop spans 16 amino acids. V shed 2 bases, J shed 5 bases, and the junction held 6 bases outside the gene matches. The repertoire was sequenced with immunoSEQ multiplex PCR; TCRdb's copy has only in-frame clones and lacks some. The sample records some 63,000 clones, approximately 89% being singletons. The source material was CD4+ or CD8+ T cells sorted from blood, sampled in a trial of the OX40 agonist ivuxolimab. This clonotype originated in an adult with an advanced solid tumor such as melanoma, head and neck, liver or kidney cancer. The rearrangement uses TRBV10-3 and TRBJ1-3; 10 nucleotides line up with TRBD1. The CDR3 DNA sequence: TGTGCCATCAGTGAGCCGGACAGGGGGTCTAGAAACACCATATATTTT. Protein sequence: CAISEPDRGSRNTIYF.